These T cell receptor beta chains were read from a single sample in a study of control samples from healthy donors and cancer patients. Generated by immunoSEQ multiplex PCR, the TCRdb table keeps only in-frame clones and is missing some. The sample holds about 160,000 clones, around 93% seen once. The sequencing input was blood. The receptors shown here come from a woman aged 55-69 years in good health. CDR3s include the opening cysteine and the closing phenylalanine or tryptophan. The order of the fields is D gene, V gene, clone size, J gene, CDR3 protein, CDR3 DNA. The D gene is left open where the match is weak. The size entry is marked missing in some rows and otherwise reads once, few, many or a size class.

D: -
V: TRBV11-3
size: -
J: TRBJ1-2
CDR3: CASSPHGGLVYGYTF
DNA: TGTGCCAGCAGCCCACATGGGGGTTTGGTCTATGGCTACACCTTC

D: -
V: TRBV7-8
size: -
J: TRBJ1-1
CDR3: CASSLAVTNTEAFF
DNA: TGTGCCAGCAGCTTAGCCGTCACGAACACTGAAGCTTTCTTT

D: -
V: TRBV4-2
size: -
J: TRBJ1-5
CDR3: CASSQGGDQPQHF
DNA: TGTGCCAGCAGCCAAGGGGGGGATCAGCCCCAGCATTTT

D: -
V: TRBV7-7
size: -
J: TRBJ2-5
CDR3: CASSPKGGGETQYF
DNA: TGTGCCAGCAGCCCGAAAGGGGGAGGGGAGACCCAGTACTTC

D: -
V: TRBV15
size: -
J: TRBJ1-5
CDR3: CATSRDLQPQHF
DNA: TGTGCCACCAGCAGAGATCTCCAGCCCCAGCATTTT

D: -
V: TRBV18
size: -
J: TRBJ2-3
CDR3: CASSHAEVTDTQYF
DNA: TGTGCCAGCTCCCACGCAGAGGTCACAGATACGCAGTATTTT

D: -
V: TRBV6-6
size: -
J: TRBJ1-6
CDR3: CASSYADRDSPLHF
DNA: TGTGCCAGCAGTTACGCGGATCGGGATTCACCCCTCCACTTT

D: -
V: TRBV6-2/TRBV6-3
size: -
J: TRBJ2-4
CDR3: CASSYMGELAKNIQYF
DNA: TGTGCCAGCAGTTACATGGGGGAACTAGCCAAAAACATTCAGTACTTC

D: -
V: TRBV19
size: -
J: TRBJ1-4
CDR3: CASSSKITGHDEKLFF
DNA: TGTGCCAGTAGTAGTAAAATTACAGGGCACGATGAAAAACTGTTTTTT

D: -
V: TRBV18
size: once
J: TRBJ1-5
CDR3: CASSPGSGGQGPQHF
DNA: TGTGCCAGCTCACCCGGGTCCGGGGGCCAGGGGCCCCAGCATTTT

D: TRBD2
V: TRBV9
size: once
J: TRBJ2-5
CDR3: CASKSGTSGGAGKTQYF
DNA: TGTGCCAGTAAATCCGGGACTAGCGGGGGGGCCGGGAAGACCCAGTACTTC

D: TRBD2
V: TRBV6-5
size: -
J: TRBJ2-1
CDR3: CASRVAGPRVNEQFF
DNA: TGTGCCAGCAGAGTAGCGGGGCCAAGAGTGAATGAGCAGTTCTTC

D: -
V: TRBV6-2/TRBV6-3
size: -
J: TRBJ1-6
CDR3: CASSYGQQGISPLHF
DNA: TGTGCCAGCAGTTACGGCCAACAGGGCATTTCACCCCTCCACTTT

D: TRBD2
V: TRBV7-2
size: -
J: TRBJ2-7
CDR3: CASSPSGGAEQYF
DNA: TGTGCCAGCAGCCCTAGCGGGGGGGCCGAGCAGTACTTC

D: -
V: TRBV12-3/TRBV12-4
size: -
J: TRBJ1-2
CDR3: CASKLRGNGYTF
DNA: TGTGCCAGCAAGCTCAGGGGAAATGGCTACACCTTC

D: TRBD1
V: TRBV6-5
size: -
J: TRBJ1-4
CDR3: CASHSATGVGEKLFF
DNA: TGTGCCAGCCATAGTGCTACAGGGGTCGGAGAAAAACTGTTTTTT

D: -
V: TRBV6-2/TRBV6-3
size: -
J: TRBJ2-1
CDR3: CASSQADSLGNEQFF
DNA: TGTGCCAGCAGCCAGGCGGACTCCCTTGGTAATGAGCAGTTCTTC

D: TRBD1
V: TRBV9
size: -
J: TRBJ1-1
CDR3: CASSLGTGNPNTEAFF
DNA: TGTGCCAGCAGCCTTGGGACAGGGAATCCGAACACTGAAGCTTTCTTT

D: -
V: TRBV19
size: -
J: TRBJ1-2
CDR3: CASTPVNPTNYGYTF
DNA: TGTGCCAGTACCCCCGTCAATCCTACTAACTATGGCTACACCTTC

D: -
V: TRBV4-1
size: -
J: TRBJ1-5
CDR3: CASSKLEGSQPQHF
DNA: TGCGCCAGCAGCAAATTGGAGGGGAGTCAGCCCCAGCATTTT

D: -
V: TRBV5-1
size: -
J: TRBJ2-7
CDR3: CASSMDTKFYEQYF
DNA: TGCGCCAGCAGCATGGACACCAAGTTCTACGAGCAGTACTTC

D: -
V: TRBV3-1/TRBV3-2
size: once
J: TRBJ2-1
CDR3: CASSQERLNEQFF
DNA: TGTGCCAGCAGCCAAGAAAGGTTAAATGAGCAGTTCTTC

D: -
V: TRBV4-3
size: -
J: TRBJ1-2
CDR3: CASSSREGYGYTF
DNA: TGCGCCAGCAGCTCAAGGGAGGGTTATGGCTACACCTTC

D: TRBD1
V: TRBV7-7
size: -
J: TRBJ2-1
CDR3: CASSLGGTGNYNEQFF
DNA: TGTGCCAGCAGCTTAGGGGGGACAGGGAACTACAATGAGCAGTTCTTC

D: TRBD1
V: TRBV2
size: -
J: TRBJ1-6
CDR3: CASSEWDRDSPLHF
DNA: TGTGCCAGCAGTGAATGGGACAGAGATTCACCCCTCCACTTT

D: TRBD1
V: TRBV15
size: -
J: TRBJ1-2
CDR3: CATSRDQGTGERGYTF
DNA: TGTGCCACCAGCAGAGATCAGGGAACAGGGGAACGTGGCTACACCTTC

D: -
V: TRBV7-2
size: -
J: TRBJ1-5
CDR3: CASSLALGGYQPQHF
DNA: TGTGCCAGCAGCTTAGCGCTGGGCGGCTATCAGCCCCAGCATTTT

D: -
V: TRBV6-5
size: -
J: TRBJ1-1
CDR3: CASSYRTGTTTEAFF
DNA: TGTGCCAGCAGTTACCGAACCGGGACTACCACTGAAGCTTTCTTT

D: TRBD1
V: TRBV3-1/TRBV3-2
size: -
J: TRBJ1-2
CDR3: CASSRGGGDYGYTF
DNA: TGTGCCAGCAGCCGGGGAGGGGGCGACTATGGCTACACCTTC

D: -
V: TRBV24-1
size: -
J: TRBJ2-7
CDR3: CATSDGASYEQYF
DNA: TGTGCCACCAGTGATGGGGCTTCCTACGAGCAGTACTTC

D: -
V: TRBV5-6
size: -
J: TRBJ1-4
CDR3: CASSLGHVNEKLFF
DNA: TGTGCCAGCAGCTTGGGACATGTTAATGAAAAACTGTTTTTT

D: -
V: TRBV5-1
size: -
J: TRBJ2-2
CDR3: CASSLETGTSFTGELFF
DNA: TGCGCCAGCAGCTTGGAGACGGGAACATCCTTCACCGGGGAGCTGTTTTTT

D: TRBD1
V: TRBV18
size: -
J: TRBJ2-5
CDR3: CASSINRGQNQETQYF
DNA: TGTGCCAGCTCAATTAACAGGGGACAAAACCAAGAGACCCAGTACTTC

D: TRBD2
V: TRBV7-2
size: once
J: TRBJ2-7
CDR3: CASSSSSGGATYEQYF
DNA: TGTGCCAGCAGCTCCTCTAGCGGGGGGGCCACCTACGAGCAGTACTTC

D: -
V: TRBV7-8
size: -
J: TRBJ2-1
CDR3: CASSLGGSLEGYNEQFF
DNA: TGTGCCAGCAGCTTAGGGGGGAGCCTTGAGGGTTACAATGAGCAGTTCTTC

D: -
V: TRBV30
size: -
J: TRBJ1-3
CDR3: CAWSDGIYSGNTIYF
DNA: TGTGCCTGGAGTGACGGGATTTACTCTGGAAACACCATATATTTT

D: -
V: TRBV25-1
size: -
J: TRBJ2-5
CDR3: CASSESGLIQETQYF
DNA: TGTGCCAGCAGTGAATCGGGACTGATCCAAGAGACCCAGTACTTC

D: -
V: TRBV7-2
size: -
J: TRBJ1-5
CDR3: CASSLAGGKGEPQHF
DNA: TGTGCCAGCAGCTTAGCCGGGGGGAAGGGTGAGCCCCAGCATTTT

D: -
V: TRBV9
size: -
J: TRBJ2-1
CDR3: CASSVDWASNQFF
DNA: TGTGCCAGCAGCGTAGACTGGGCTAGCAACCAGTTCTTC

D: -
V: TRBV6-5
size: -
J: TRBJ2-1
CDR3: CASSYSPQYNEQFF
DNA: TGTGCCAGCAGTTACTCGCCTCAATACAATGAGCAGTTCTTC

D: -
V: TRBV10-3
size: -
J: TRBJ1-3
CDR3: CAIRDRTTGNTIYF
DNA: TGTGCCATCAGGGACAGAACCACTGGAAACACCATATATTTT

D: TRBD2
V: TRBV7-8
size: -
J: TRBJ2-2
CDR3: CASRSGVDTGELFF
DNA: TGTGCCAGCCGAAGCGGGGTGGACACCGGGGAGCTGTTTTTT

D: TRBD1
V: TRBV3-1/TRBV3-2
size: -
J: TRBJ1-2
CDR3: CASSLQGQVGYTF
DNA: TGTGCCAGCAGCCTACAGGGGCAGGTTGGCTACACCTTC

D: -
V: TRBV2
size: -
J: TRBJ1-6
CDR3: CASSEYWISYNSPLHF
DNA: TGTGCCAGCAGTGAATATTGGATCTCCTATAATTCACCCCTCCACTTT

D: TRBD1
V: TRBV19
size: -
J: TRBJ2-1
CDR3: CAIRGTGENEQFF
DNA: TGTGCCATTAGGGGGACAGGGGAAAATGAGCAGTTCTTC

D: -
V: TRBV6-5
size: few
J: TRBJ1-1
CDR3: CASSPTGIAGEAFF
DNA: TGTGCCAGCAGTCCAACAGGTATTGCGGGTGAAGCTTTCTTT

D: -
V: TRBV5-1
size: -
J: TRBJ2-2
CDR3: CASSLTTNTGELFF
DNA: TGCGCCAGCAGCTTGACCACGAACACCGGGGAGCTGTTTTTT

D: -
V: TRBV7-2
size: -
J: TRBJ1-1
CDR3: CASSVTGTTEAFF
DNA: TGTGCCAGCAGCGTAACAGGGACCACTGAAGCTTTCTTT

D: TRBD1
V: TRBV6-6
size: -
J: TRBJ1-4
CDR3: CATQTGGAKKLFF
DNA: TGTGCCACCCAGACAGGGGGCGCGAAAAAACTGTTTTTT

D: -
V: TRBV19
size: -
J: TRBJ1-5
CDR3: CASSSPRGVENQPQHF
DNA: TGTGCCAGTAGTAGCCCGAGGGGGGTGGAGAATCAGCCCCAGCATTTT

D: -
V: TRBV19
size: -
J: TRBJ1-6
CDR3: CASRGGGNSPLHF
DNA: TGTGCCAGTAGAGGGGGTGGGAATTCACCCCTCCACTTT

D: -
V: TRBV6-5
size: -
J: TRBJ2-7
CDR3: CASSYSRGTLAYEQYF
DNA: TGTGCCAGCAGTTACTCGCGGGGGACATTAGCCTACGAGCAGTACTTC

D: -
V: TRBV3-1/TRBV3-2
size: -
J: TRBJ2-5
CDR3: CASSQVSRLRETQYF
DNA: TGTGCCAGCAGCCAAGTAAGCAGGCTCCGAGAGACCCAGTACTTC

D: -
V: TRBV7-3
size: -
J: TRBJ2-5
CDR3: CASSDRKGAGETQYF
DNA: TGTGCCAGCAGCGACCGAAAGGGGGCGGGGGAGACCCAGTACTTC

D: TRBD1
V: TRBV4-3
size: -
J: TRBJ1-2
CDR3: CASSRGQGYYGYTF
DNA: TGCGCCAGCAGCCGCGGACAGGGGTACTATGGCTACACCTTC

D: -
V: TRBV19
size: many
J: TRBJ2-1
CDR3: CASSIELGGSYNEQFF
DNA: TGTGCCAGTAGTATAGAACTTGGGGGCTCCTACAATGAGCAGTTCTTC

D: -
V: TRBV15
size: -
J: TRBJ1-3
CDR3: CATSRDPGSSGNTIYF
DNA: TGTGCCACCAGCAGAGATCCGGGGTCTTCTGGAAACACCATATATTTT

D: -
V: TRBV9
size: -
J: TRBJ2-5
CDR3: CASSSIGGSKTQYF
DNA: TGTGCCAGCAGCTCCATCGGGGGTTCGAAGACCCAGTACTTC

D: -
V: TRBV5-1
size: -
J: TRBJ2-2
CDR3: CASSATNVRDGELFF
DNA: TGCGCCAGCAGTGCTACCAATGTGAGGGACGGGGAGCTGTTTTTT

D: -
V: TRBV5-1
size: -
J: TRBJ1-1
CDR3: CASSLGGGKNTEAFF
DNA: TGCGCCAGCAGCTTGGGTGGGGGAAAGAACACTGAAGCTTTCTTT